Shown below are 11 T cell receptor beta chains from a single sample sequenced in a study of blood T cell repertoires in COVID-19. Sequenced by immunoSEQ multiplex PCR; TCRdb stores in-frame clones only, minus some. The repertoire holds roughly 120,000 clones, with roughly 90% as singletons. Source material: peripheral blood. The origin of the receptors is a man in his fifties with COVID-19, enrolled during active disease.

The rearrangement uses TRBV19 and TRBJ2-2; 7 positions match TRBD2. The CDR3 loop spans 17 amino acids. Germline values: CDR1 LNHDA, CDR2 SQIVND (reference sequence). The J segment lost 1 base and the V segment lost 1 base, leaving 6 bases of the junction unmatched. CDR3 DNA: TGTGCCAGTAGTATAGGGGCCTTAGCGGGGAACACCGGGGAGCTGTTTTTT. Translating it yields CASSIGALAGNTGELFF. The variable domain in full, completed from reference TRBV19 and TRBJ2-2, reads DGGITQSPKYLFRKEGQNVTLSCEQNLNHDAMYWYRQDPGQGLRLIYYSQIVNDFQKGDIAEGYSVSREKKESFPLTVTSAQKNPTAFYLCASSIGALAGNTGELFFGEGSRLTVL.

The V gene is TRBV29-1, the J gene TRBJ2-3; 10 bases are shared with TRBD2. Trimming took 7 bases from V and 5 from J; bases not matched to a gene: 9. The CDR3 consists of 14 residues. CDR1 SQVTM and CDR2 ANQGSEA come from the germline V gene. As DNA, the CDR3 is TGCAGCGGGGATAGCGGGAGGACCGGAGATACGCAGTATTTT. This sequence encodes CSGDSGRTGDTQYF.

CDR3 region: CASSYSMDSLSYEQYV. CDR3 bases: TGTGCCAGCAGTTACTCTATGGACAGCCTCTCCTACGAGCAGTACGTC. The V gene is TRBV6-5, the J gene TRBJ2-7, with D tentatively TRBD1 (6 bases). This CDR3 spans 16 amino acids. Germline loops: CDR1 MNHEY, CDR2 SVGAGI. Trimming shortened V by 0 bases and J by 0 bases, and 12 bases separated the two germline ends.

Here the CDR3 reads CASSPSGQGAGEQYV. The CDR3 coding sequence is TGTGCCAGCAGCCCCTCCGGACAGGGGGCAGGGGAGCAGTACGTC. The V call is TRBV11-2, the J call TRBJ2-7; 11 nucleotides agree with TRBD1. Germline CDR1 and CDR2: SGHAT and FQNNGV. This CDR3 is 15 amino acids long. Germline trimming cut 5 bases from V and 7 bases from J; bases unmatched to any gene: 10.

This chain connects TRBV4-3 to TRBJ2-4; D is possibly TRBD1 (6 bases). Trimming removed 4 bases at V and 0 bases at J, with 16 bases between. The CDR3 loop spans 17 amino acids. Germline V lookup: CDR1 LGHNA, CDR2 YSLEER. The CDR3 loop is CASSPSRQELAKNIQYF. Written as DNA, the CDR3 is TGCGCCAGCAGCCCCTCCCGACAGGAACTAGCCAAAAACATTCAGTACTTC.

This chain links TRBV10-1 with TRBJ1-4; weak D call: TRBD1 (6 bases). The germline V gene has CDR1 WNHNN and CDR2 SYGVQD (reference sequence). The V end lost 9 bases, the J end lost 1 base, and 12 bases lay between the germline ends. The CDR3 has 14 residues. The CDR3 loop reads CARGGRLTNEKLFF. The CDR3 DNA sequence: TGCGCCAGGGGGGGGCGCTTAACTAATGAAAAACTGTTTTTT.

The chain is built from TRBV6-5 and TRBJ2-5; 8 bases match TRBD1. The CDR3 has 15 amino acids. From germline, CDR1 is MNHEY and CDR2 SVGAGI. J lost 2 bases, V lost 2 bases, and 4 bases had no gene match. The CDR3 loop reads CASSYRGQGQETQYF. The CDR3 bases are TGTGCCAGCAGTTACCGCGGACAGGGTCAAGAGACCCAGTACTTC.

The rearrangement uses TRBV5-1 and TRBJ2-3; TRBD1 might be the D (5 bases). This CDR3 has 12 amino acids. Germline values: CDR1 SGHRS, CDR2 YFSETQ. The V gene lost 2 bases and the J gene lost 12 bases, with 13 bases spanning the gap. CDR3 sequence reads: CASSFKDNVQYF. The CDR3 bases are TGCGCCAGCAGCTTTAAGGACAACGTTCAGTATTTT. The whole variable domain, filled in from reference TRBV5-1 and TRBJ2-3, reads KAGVTQTPRYLIKTRGQQVTLSCSPISGHRSVSWYQQTPGQGLQFLFEYFSETQRNKGNFPGRFSGRQFSNSRSEMNVSTLELGDSALYLCASSFKDNVQYFGPGTRLTVL.

This CDR3 is CASSFGLVSAETQYF. Written as DNA, the CDR3 is TGCGCCAGCAGCTTCGGACTAGTCTCTGCAGAGACCCAGTACTTC. The rearrangement links TRBV5-1 to TRBJ2-5, with TRBD2 matching over 7 bases. Trimming at V came to 2 bases and at J to 4 bases, leaving 8 bases not matched to a gene. There are 15 residues in the CDR3. The germline gives CDR1 SGHRS, CDR2 YFSETQ.

Here the CDR3 reads CASSSGTGGDGYTF. As DNA, the CDR3 is TGTGCCAGCAGTTCCGGGACAGGGGGCGATGGCTACACCTTC. The rearrangement uses TRBV5-4 and TRBJ1-2; 12 nucleotides match TRBD1. The germline gives CDR1 SGHNT, CDR2 YYREEE (reference sequence). CDR3 length: 14 amino acids. The V and J ends lost 5 bases and 6 bases, in that order; junction bases with no gene match: 5.

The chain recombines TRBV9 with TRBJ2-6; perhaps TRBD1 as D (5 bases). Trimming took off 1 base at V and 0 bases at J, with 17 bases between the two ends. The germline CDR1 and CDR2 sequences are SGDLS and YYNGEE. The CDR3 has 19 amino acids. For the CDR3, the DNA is TGTGCCAGCAGCGTATGGTCAGGGAATAGCCTCTCTGGGGCCAACGTCCTGACTTTC. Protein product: CASSVWSGNSLSGANVLTF.